Below, 29 T cell receptor beta chains from the same sample are listed, as sequenced in a study of blood T cell repertoires in COVID-19. Measured with immunoSEQ multiplex PCR; TCRdb has only the in-frame clones, and not every one. This sample has about 430,000 clones; roughly 90% occur once, and the top ten carry 0.8% to 0.85%. The sequencing sample was made of peripheral blood. The receptors here all came from a young man with COVID-19, enrolled during active disease.

CDR3 nucleotide sequence: TGTGCCAGCAGCTTAAGTTCGGCGGGAGGGGTGACAGATACGCAGTATTTT. Its translation: CASSLSSAGGVTDTQYF. This chain connects TRBV7-8 to TRBJ2-3; 9 nucleotides align to TRBD2. The CDR3 sequence is 17 residues long. Germline trimming cut 2 bases from V and 3 bases from J; bases unmatched to any gene: 9. CDR1 and CDR2 from the germline V gene are SGHVS and FQNEAQ.

The gene calls are TRBV6-1 and TRBJ2-7; 7 bases are a match to TRBD1. V gave up 2 bases and J gave up 4 bases; unmatched junction bases: 8. CDR1 is MNHNS, CDR2 SASEGT, per germline. The CDR3 spans 15 residues. The CDR3 region is CASSETFRDSYEQYF. The CDR3 region has the DNA TGTGCCAGCAGTGAAACTTTCCGGGACAGTTACGAGCAGTACTTC.

For the CDR3, the DNA is TGCAGCGTTGCCGGCGGTAGGACAGGGCACACAGATACGCAGTATTTT. Its translation: CSVAGGRTGHTDTQYF. The chain has TRBV29-1 and TRBJ2-3, with TRBD1 matching 8 bases. Germline V gene data show CDR1 as SQVTM and CDR2 as ANQGSEA. This CDR3 comprises 16 residues. V lost 4 bases and J lost 2; bases outside the gene matches: 11.

This chain connects TRBV27 to TRBJ2-2; 8 nucleotides match TRBD2. This CDR3 has 16 residues. Trimming removed 5 bases from V and 1 base from J; junction bases left unmatched: 6. The germline CDR1 and CDR2 sequences are MNHEY and SMNVEV (reference sequence). The CDR3 DNA sequence: TGTGCCAGCAGTACCGGACTAGCCAAGAACACCGGGGAGCTGTTTTTT. It yields the protein CASSTGLAKNTGELFF.

The gene calls are TRBV6-5 and TRBJ1-6, with D tentatively TRBD1 (6 bases). Germline loops: CDR1 MNHEY, CDR2 SVGAGI. Trimming removed 2 bases at V and 9 bases at J, with 8 bases between. The length of the CDR3 is 13 residues. DNA for the CDR3: TGTGCCAGCAGTTACGGGACATCTTCACCCCTCCACTTT. Its translation: CASSYGTSSPLHF.

CDR3 in amino acids: CASSSSRALDEQFF. The CDR3 DNA is TGTGCCAGCAGTTCTAGCCGGGCATTGGATGAGCAGTTCTTC. The genes are TRBV2 and TRBJ2-1; D is possibly TRBD2 (5 bases). This CDR3 region has 14 residues. Trimming took 5 bases from V and 8 from J, leaving 16 bases between them. The germline V gene has CDR1 SNHLY and CDR2 FYNNEI.

This clone has a single count. The chain couples TRBV7-4 to TRBJ2-7; D perhaps matches TRBD1 (6 bases). Germline V gene sequence: CDR1 SGHVT, CDR2 SQSDAQ. V lost 2 bases and J 3 bases, leaving 11 bases between the germline ends. The CDR3 loop spans 14 amino acids. DNA of the CDR3: TGTGCCAGCAGCTTACGTCAGGGGATCTACGAGCAGTACTTC. Its translation: CASSLRQGIYEQYF.

The chain joins TRBV19 to TRBJ2-2, with D possibly being TRBD1 (5 bases). Germline CDR1 is LNHDA and CDR2 is SQIVND (reference sequence). The V gene lost 1 base and the J gene lost 3 bases, with 15 bases spanning the gap. There are 17 residues in the CDR3. In nucleotides, the CDR3 is TGTGCCAGTAGTATAGCCAGGGTAGTTGGGCACACCGGGGAGCTGTTTTTT. Its translation: CASSIARVVGHTGELFF.

This clone was seen once. V is TRBV3-1 (or the pseudogene TRBV3-2) and J is TRBJ1-1; the D gene is possibly TRBD1 (5 bases). The V end was cut by 6 bases, the J end by 1 base, with 12 bases between. The CDR3 is 14 amino acids. Germline V CDR1 and CDR2: LGHDT, YNNKEL (reference sequence). The chain's CDR3 is CASSPWGGNTEAFF. CDR3 coding DNA: TGTGCCAGCAGTCCATGGGGGGGGAACACTGAAGCTTTCTTT.

The chain couples TRBV5-1 to TRBJ2-6, with D maybe TRBD1 (5 bases). From germline, CDR1 is SGHRS and CDR2 YFSETQ. The CDR3 is made up of 17 amino acids. V was pared by 4 bases and J by 0 bases, with 14 bases between. As DNA, the CDR3 is TGCGCCAGCAGCCAGACGGACATCCTCTCTGGGGCCAACGTCCTGACTTTC. The encoded protein is CASSQTDILSGANVLTF.

On this clone itself: Other DNA sequences of this sample code for an identical CDR3. This chain uses TRBV6-5 with TRBJ1-6, with 9 bases fitting TRBD1. Germline trimming cut 5 bases from V and 10 bases from J; bases unmatched to any gene: 6. This CDR3 contains 14 residues. Per the germline V gene, CDR1 is MNHEY and CDR2 is SVGAGI. The CDR3 DNA is TGTGCCAGCAGTCCGGGACAGGGAAACTCACCCCTCCACTTT. This codes for CASSPGQGNSPLHF.

V usage is TRBV29-1 and J usage is TRBJ2-6; 12 nucleotides align to TRBD1. J lost 0 bases, V lost 1 base, and 7 bases had no gene match. From germline, CDR1 is SQVTM and CDR2 ANQGSEA. CDR3 length equals 19 residues. The CDR3 nucleotides are TGCAGCGTTGAAGTCCCGGGACAGGGGGCGTACTCTGGGGCCAACGTCCTGACTTTC. It is translated as CSVEVPGQGAYSGANVLTF.

This clone was detected only once. The chain links TRBV7-9 to TRBJ2-1; TRBD2 agrees at 8 bases. The CDR3 spans 16 residues. CDR1 is SEHNR and CDR2 is FQNEAQ in the germline V gene (reference sequence). V was clipped by 5 bases and J by 0 bases; unmatched bases: 6. CDR3 amino acids: CASSAERGSSYNEQFF. The CDR3 bases are TGTGCCAGCAGCGCCGAGCGGGGGAGCTCCTACAATGAGCAGTTCTTC.

This clone was counted at least ten times. The genes are TRBV2 and TRBJ2-7; 12 bases are shared with TRBD2. CDR3 length equals 15 residues. CDR1 is SNHLY, CDR2 FYNNEI, per germline. V gave up 6 bases and J gave up 4 bases; unmatched junction bases: 7. The CDR3 DNA follows: TGTGCCAGCAGAGCTGGGGGACTAGCGGGTTACGAGCAGTACTTC. It translates to CASRAGGLAGYEQYF.

This chain connects TRBV6-6 to TRBJ1-3; 9 nucleotides match TRBD1. CDR3 length equals 15 residues. V was clipped by 2 bases and J by 4 bases; unmatched bases: 3. Per the germline V gene, CDR1 is MNHNY and CDR2 is SVGAGI (reference sequence). CDR3 region: CASSYGQGTGNTIYF. The DNA for the CDR3 is TGTGCCAGCAGTTACGGACAGGGGACCGGAAACACCATATATTTT.

The V gene is TRBV4-1, the J gene TRBJ2-7; tentatively, D is TRBD2 (5 bases). Trimming stripped 0 bases from V and 6 bases from J, with 15 bases between. The CDR3 is 15 residues long. The germline CDR1 and CDR2 sequences are MGHRA and YSYEKL. This chain's CDR3 is CASSQDLLGRREQYF. CDR3 DNA: TGCGCCAGCAGCCAAGATCTACTAGGAAGACGCGAGCAGTACTTC.

The chain employs TRBV7-6 and TRBJ1-2; the match to TRBD1 covers 9 bases. This CDR3 is 15 amino acids long. The germline CDR1 and CDR2 sequences are SGHVS and FNYEAQ. V lost 1 base, J lost 8 bases, and 8 bases stayed unmatched. The CDR3: CASSLGPGTGYGYTF. The CDR3 region has the DNA TGTGCCAGCAGCTTAGGCCCTGGGACAGGGTACGGCTACACCTTC.

V is TRBV27 and J is TRBJ1-5, with D possibly TRBD1 on 5 matching bases. Germline V gives CDR1 MNHEY, CDR2 SMNVEV (reference sequence). CDR3 length: 14 residues. Trimming took off 3 bases at V and 3 bases at J, with 9 bases between the two ends. Written as DNA, the CDR3 is TGTGCCAGCAGTTTCACAGGCCTCAATCAGCCCCAGCATTTT. Amino acids: CASSFTGLNQPQHF.

The rearrangement links TRBV5-6 to TRBJ2-3, with TRBD2 identical over 8 bases. Germline CDR1 and CDR2: SGHDT and YYEEEE. The CDR3 is 15 amino acids. After removal of 6 bases from V and 6 bases from J, the junction contained 12 bases not matched to a gene. The CDR3 DNA reads as TGTGCCAGCAACGGGGGGGACCGGGGAGTGGATACGCAGTATTTT. This codes for CASNGGDRGVDTQYF. The full variable domain, rest sourced from reference TRBV5-6 and TRBJ2-3, is DAGVTQSPTHLIKTRGQQVTLRCSPKSGHDTVSWYQQALGQGPQFIFQYYEEEERQRGNFPDRFSGHQFPNYSSELNVNALLLGDSALYLCASNGGDRGVDTQYFGPGTRLTVL.

V gene TRBV30 combines with J gene TRBJ2-7, with 9 bases fitting TRBD2. Trimming at V came to 3 bases and at J to 6 bases, leaving 3 bases not matched to a gene. This CDR3 has 12 amino acids. Germline V gene lookup returns CDR1 GTSNPN and CDR2 SVGIG (reference sequence). The CDR3 coding sequence is TGTGCCTGGAGCCGCGGGGGGGCCGAGCAGTACTTC. Translation: CAWSRGGAEQYF.

The chain is built from TRBV5-1 and TRBJ2-7, with 11 bases aligning to TRBD1. Germline V gene lookup returns CDR1 SGHRS and CDR2 YFSETQ. This CDR3 is built from 16 residues. After removal of 4 bases from V and 1 base from J, the junction contained 7 bases not matched to a gene. The CDR3 is CASSRQGQGVSYEQYF. CDR3 DNA sequence: TGCGCCAGCAGCCGTCAGGGACAGGGGGTATCCTACGAGCAGTACTTC.

The V call is TRBV29-1, the J call TRBJ1-2; 7 bases are a match to TRBD1. CDR3 length: 13 amino acids. Losses at the gene ends were 6 bases for V and 8 bases for J; bases not matched to a gene: 12. The germline gives CDR1 SQVTM, CDR2 ANQGSEA. CDR3 nucleotides: TGCAGCGTAACCGGGACAGAGATTGGGGGCTACACCTTC. It is translated as CSVTGTEIGGYTF. Full variable domain (outside the CDR3, taken from reference TRBV29-1 and TRBJ1-2): SAVISQKPSRDICQRGTSLTIQCQVDSQVTMMFWYRQQPGQSLTLIATANQGSEATYESGFVIDKFPISRPNLTFSTLTVSNMSPEDSSIYLCSVTGTEIGGYTFGSGTRLTVV.

The chain has TRBV5-1 and TRBJ2-3; 12 nucleotides align to TRBD2. Germline loops: CDR1 SGHRS, CDR2 YFSETQ. The CDR3 has 15 amino acids. V dropped 4 bases and J dropped 6; count of bases not matched to a gene: 6. Here the CDR3 reads CASSPLAGGRDTQYF. The CDR3 region has the DNA TGCGCCAGCAGCCCCCTAGCGGGGGGGAGGGATACGCAGTATTTT.

V gene TRBV10-2 combines with J gene TRBJ1-6, with 10 bases that match TRBD1. CDR1 WSHSY and CDR2 SAAADI come from the germline V gene. Losses at the gene ends were 6 bases for V and 8 bases for J; bases not matched to a gene: 7. The CDR3 contains 15 residues. CDR3 in DNA: TGCGCCAGCAGCGAGCCGGGACAGGGGTATTCACCCCTCCACTTT. Translating gives CASSEPGQGYSPLHF.

V gene TRBV6-6 combines with J gene TRBJ2-2; TRBD2 is a possible D gene (5 bases). CDR1 is MNHNY and CDR2 is SVGAGI in the germline V gene (reference sequence). The V gene lost 5 bases and the J gene lost 2 bases, with 15 bases spanning the gap. The CDR3 consists of 16 residues. This chain's CDR3 is CASSREGGDNTGELFF. The CDR3 DNA sequence: TGTGCCAGCAGTCGAGAGGGTGGGGATAACACCGGGGAGCTGTTTTTT.

This clone was seen only once. The rearrangement uses TRBV5-1 and TRBJ1-2; TRBD1 matches at 10 bases. The CDR3 sequence is 14 residues long. Germline CDR1 is SGHRS and CDR2 is YFSETQ. With V trimmed by 2 bases and J by 8 bases, 6 bases remained unmatched. This CDR3 reads CASSFTTGGQGYTF. The CDR3 DNA reads TGCGCCAGCAGCTTCACGACAGGGGGCCAAGGCTACACCTTC.

CDR3 protein: CASSRGQGVSYEQYF. The CDR3 DNA reads as TGCGCCAGCAGCCGTGGACAGGGGGTATCCTACGAGCAGTACTTC. J is TRBJ2-7 and V is TRBV5-1; the match to TRBD1 covers 10 bases. Germline CDR1 is SGHRS and CDR2 is YFSETQ. The ends lost 4 bases at V and 1 base at J; junction bases unmatched: 5. The CDR3 extends over 15 amino acids.

V and J are TRBV19 and TRBJ1-5; the D gene is possibly TRBD1 (6 bases). V was trimmed by 2 bases and J by 8 bases, leaving 10 bases between them. This CDR3 spans 13 amino acids. CDR1 and CDR2 (germline): LNHDA, SQIVND (reference sequence). DNA for the CDR3: TGTGCCAGTAGTATACGGACAGCGGAGCCCCAGCATTTT. Protein product: CASSIRTAEPQHF. The entire variable domain, with the rest obtained from reference TRBV19 and TRBJ1-5, is as follows: DGGITQSPKYLFRKEGQNVTLSCEQNLNHDAMYWYRQDPGQGLRLIYYSQIVNDFQKGDIAEGYSVSREKKESFPLTVTSAQKNPTAFYLCASSIRTAEPQHFGDGTRLSIL.

The rearrangement joins TRBV9 to TRBJ2-1; 9 positions match TRBD2. The CDR3 contains 16 residues. J was trimmed by 0 bases and V by 4 bases; bases with no gene match: 5. Germline CDR1 is SGDLS and CDR2 is YYNGEE. The CDR3 DNA follows: TGTGCCAGCAGCTCACTAGCGGGCAGCTCCTACAATGAGCAGTTCTTC. It specifies CASSSLAGSSYNEQFF.